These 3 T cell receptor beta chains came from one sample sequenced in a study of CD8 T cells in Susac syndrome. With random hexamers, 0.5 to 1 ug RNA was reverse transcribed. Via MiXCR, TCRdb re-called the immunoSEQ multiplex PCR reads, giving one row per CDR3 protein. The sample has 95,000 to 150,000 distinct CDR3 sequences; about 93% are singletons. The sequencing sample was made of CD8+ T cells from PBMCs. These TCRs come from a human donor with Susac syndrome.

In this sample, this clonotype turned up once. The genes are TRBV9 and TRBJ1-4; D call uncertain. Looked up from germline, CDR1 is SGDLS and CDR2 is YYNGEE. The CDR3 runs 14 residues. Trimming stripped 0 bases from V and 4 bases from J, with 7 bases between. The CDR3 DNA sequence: TGTGCCAGCAGCGTAGGGACCTTTAATGAAAAACTGTTTTTT. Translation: CASSVGTFNEKLFF.

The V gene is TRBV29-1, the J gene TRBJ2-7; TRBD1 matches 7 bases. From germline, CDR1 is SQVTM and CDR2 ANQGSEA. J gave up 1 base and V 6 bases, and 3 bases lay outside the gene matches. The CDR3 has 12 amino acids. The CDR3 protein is CSVTGISYEQYF. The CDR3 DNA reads TGCAGCGTGACAGGGATTTCCTACGAGCAGTACTTC.

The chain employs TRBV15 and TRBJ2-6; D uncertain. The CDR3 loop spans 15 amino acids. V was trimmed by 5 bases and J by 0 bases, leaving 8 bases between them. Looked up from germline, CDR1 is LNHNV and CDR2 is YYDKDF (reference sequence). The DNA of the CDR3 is TGTGCCACCAGCCCCCGAGGCTCTGGGGCCAACGTCCTGACTTTC. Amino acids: CATSPRGSGANVLTF.